This TCR beta chain derives from a study of Graves' ophthalmopathy and Graves' hyperthyroidism. Ten or more counts support this clonotype. Its matching antigen is unknown. This CDR3 contains 14 residues. V gave up 5 bases and J gave up 1 base; unmatched junction bases: 4. Looked up from germline, CDR1 is SGHTA and CDR2 is FQGNSA. Amplification from RNA transcripts yielded the TCR beta CDR3 regions. After a first-round RT-PCR with HTBI primers, a second-round multiplex PCR was run. From the multiplex PCR reads, TCRdb called clonotypes with MiXCR, one entry per CDR3 protein. The data contain about 590,000 distinct CDR3 sequences, less than 40% of them singletons. Study findings and constraints: Prediction of ophthalmopathy progression reached over 65% sensitivity and approximately 75% specificity.

Material for sequencing was peripheral blood or thyroid tissue (not recorded which). This chain connects TRBV7-2 to TRBJ2-5; 7 nucleotides agree with TRBD2. This TCR was sampled from an adult man with Graves' hyperthyroidism. Written as DNA, the CDR3 is TGTGCCAGCAGCCTGAGCGGGGCCCAAGAGACCCAGTACTTC. This gives the protein CASSLSGAQETQYF.